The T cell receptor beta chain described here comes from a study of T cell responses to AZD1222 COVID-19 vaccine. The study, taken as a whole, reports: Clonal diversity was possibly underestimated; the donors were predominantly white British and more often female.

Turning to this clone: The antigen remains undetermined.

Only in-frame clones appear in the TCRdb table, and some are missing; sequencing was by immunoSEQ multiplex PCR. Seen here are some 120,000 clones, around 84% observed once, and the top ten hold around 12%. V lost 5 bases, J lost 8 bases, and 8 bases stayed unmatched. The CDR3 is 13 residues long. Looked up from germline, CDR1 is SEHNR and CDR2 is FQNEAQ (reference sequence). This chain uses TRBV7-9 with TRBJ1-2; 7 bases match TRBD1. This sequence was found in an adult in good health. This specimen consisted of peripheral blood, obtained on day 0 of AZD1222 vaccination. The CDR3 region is CASSLTQGLGYTF. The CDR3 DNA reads TGTGCCAGCAGCCTGACACAGGGGTTAGGCTACACCTTC.